This T cell receptor (beta chain) was profiled in a study of read filtering for tumor transcriptome and immune sequencing. On the study more broadly: Among patients, 17 to 20 were male and about 15 female, aged about 47 to 85 (mean around 66). Per sample, TCR-region reads ranged about 4 to 11 million by IR-seq, 85 to 1273 by RNA-seq.

The library was built from approximately 400 ng RNA with molecular barcoded adaptors for alpha/delta and beta/gamma chains. One entry per CDR3 protein results from TCRdb running MiXCR on the reads. The sample includes approximately 38,000 distinct CDR3 sequences, roughly 15% of them seen just once. Study findings and constraints: Single-read clonotypes: about 81.9% of IR-seq clonotypes (roughly 4% of reads), around three quarters of RNA-seq clonotypes (nearly 45% of reads).

V gave up 5 bases and J gave up 5 bases, with 18 bases separating them. CDR1 and CDR2 (germline): SEHNR, FQNEAQ (reference sequence). CDR3 length: 15 residues. This clonotype was detected many times. The antigen remains undetermined. The clonotype originates from a donor aged 40 or older with multiple myeloma. Sequencing input: a population of CD138-negative cells sorted from bone marrow. The J gene is TRBJ1-1, the V gene TRBV7-9; D remains unclear. For the CDR3, the DNA is TGTGCCAGCAGCCCCCCGGGGAGGTCGAGGACTGAAGCTTTCTTT. Translation: CASSPPGRSRTEAFF.